The entry below gives a single T cell receptor beta chain sequence along with its context. Its antigen remains unidentified. The source of the sample is a study of T cells in Graves' hyperthyroidism and ophthalmopathy. Study-wide results and caveats: Prediction of ophthalmopathy progression came a median approximately 6.6 months pre-onset. The authors' 13 V-J model separated ophthalmopathy from stable hyperthyroidism.

The germline V gene encodes CDR1 SQVTM and CDR2 ANQGSEA. V was cut by 6 bases and J by 6 bases, with 20 bases left in between. The CDR3 contains 14 residues. TCR beta CDR3 region amplification was performed from RNA transcripts. The primer set for the first-round RT-PCR of the TCR CDR3 was HTBI. TCRdb reanalysed the multiplex PCR reads using MiXCR and keeps one entry per CDR3 protein. The table lists roughly 750,000 distinct CDR3 sequences, 16% of them singletons. Clinical symptoms, serum thyroxine, TRAb, thyroid ultrasound and orbital computed tomography established diagnosis. A roughly 9.3 ml volume of fresh peripheral blood provided the PBMCs.

The chain couples TRBV29-1 to TRBJ1-2, with D maybe TRBD1 (5 bases). This clonotype was obtained from a man aged 18 to 35 with Graves' hyperthyroidism. The source material was blood. The CDR3 reads CSVPPRTTADGYTF. CDR3 nucleotide sequence: TGCAGCGTCCCGCCTAGGACAACCGCCGATGGCTACACCTTC.